The 9 T cell receptor beta chains reported below all come from one sample, sequenced in a study of blood T cell repertoires in COVID-19. Profiled with immunoSEQ multiplex PCR; TCRdb holds only in-frame clones, not every one. The data show fewer than 80,000 clones, about four fifths seen once. The specimen sequenced was peripheral blood. These receptors all come from a woman of 80 years or more with active or convalescent COVID-19.

The J gene is TRBJ1-2, the V gene TRBV7-9, with unresolved D. The V end was cut by 4 bases, the J end by 5 bases, with 14 bases between. The CDR3 covers 14 residues. Germline CDR1 and CDR2: SEHNR and FQNEAQ (reference sequence). The CDR3 sequence is CASSSSGTMYGYTF. The CDR3 DNA is TGTGCCAGCAGCTCGTCGGGTACTATGTATGGCTACACCTTC.

The chain uses TRBV7-2 and TRBJ1-2, with 9 bases matching TRBD1. This CDR3 has 16 residues. The V and J ends lost 2 bases and 4 bases, in that order; junction bases with no gene match: 8. Germline CDR1 reads SGHTA; CDR2 reads FQGNSA. The CDR3 region has the DNA TGTGCCAGCAGCTTAAGACCCACAGGGGGCAGCTATGGCTACACCTTC. It translates to CASSLRPTGGSYGYTF.

This clone was seen a handful of times. The chain combines TRBV7-8 with TRBJ1-6, with TRBD1 matching 7 bases. The germline V gene has CDR1 SGHVS and CDR2 FQNEAQ. With V trimmed by 6 bases and J by 6 bases, 5 bases remained unmatched. The CDR3 covers 14 residues. As DNA, the CDR3 is TGTGCCAGCAGTTATAGGGGGCGTAATTCACCCCTCCACTTT. Residues: CASSYRGRNSPLHF.

The chain has TRBV25-1 and TRBJ2-2; D might be TRBD2 (5 bases). Germline V gene sequence: CDR1 MGHDK, CDR2 SYGVNS. Trimming removed 5 bases from V and 7 bases from J, with 8 bases in between. This CDR3 has 12 residues. Here the CDR3 reads CASSWEIGELFF. The CDR3 nucleotides read TGTGCCAGCAGTTGGGAGATCGGGGAGCTGTTTTTT. The full variable domain, rest sourced from reference TRBV25-1 and TRBJ2-2, is EADIYQTPRYLVIGTGKKITLECSQTMGHDKMYWYQQDPGMELHLIHYSYGVNSTEKGDLSSESTVSRIRTEHFPLTLESARPSHTSQYLCASSWEIGELFFGEGSRLTVL.

J is TRBJ2-2 and V is TRBV7-8; 8 nucleotides line up with TRBD1. V shed 5 bases and J 6 bases; nucleotides not matched to a gene: 8. The CDR3 contains 15 residues. Germline V gene sequence: CDR1 SGHVS, CDR2 FQNEAQ. CDR3 nucleotides: TGTGCCAGCAGCCCCCGGACAGGGACAGCCGGGGAGCTGTTTTTT. This translates into CASSPRTGTAGELFF.

V and J are TRBV10-1 and TRBJ2-1, with D perhaps matching TRBD2 (6 bases). This CDR3 spans 16 amino acids. CDR1 is WNHNN, CDR2 SYGVQD, per germline (reference sequence). Trimming left V 4 bases short and J 5 bases short, with 18 bases between. The CDR3 here is CASSARPLAANNEQFF. CDR3 DNA: TGCGCCAGCAGTGCTCGACCACTAGCAGCTAACAATGAGCAGTTCTTC.

The chain employs TRBV27 and TRBJ2-5, with TRBD2 matching 10 bases. CDR1 is MNHEY, CDR2 SMNVEV, per germline (reference sequence). The CDR3 length is 15 residues. Losses at the gene ends were 4 bases for V and 9 bases for J; bases not matched to a gene: 11. The CDR3 DNA is TGTGCCAGCAGTTCGCCGCGGAGTAGCGGGGGGTCCCAGTACTTC. It specifies CASSSPRSSGGSQYF.

The chain is built from TRBV4-3 and TRBJ2-3; D not certain. Trimming took 1 base from V and 6 from J, leaving 14 bases between them. CDR3 length: 15 amino acids. The germline V gene has CDR1 LGHNA and CDR2 YSLEER. Here the CDR3 DNA reads TGCGCCAGCAGCCAAGCGTACTATCGCTCTGATACGCAGTATTTT. Its protein is CASSQAYYRSDTQYF.

The gene calls are TRBV12-5 and TRBJ1-4; TRBD1 matches 8 bases. Germline values: CDR1 LGHNT, CDR2 FRNRAP. The CDR3 is made up of 18 amino acids. Losses at the gene ends were 2 bases for V and 4 bases for J; bases not matched to a gene: 12. The CDR3 spells CASGLSKLGGTGNEKLFF. In DNA form, the CDR3 reads TGTGCTAGTGGTTTGTCCAAGCTCGGTGGGACAGGTAATGAAAAACTGTTTTTT.